A single sample gave rise to the 29 T cell receptor beta chains below, sequenced in a study of T and B cells in COVID-19 patients. TRB was amplified from around 230-520 ng of blood genomic DNA. TRB rearrangements were amplified by multiplex PCR with BIOMED2 TRB-A/B primers. TCRdb redid the calling of the multiplex PCR reads with MiXCR, one entry per CDR3 protein. This sample has some 16,000 distinct CDR3 sequences, with 25% to 35% found just once. Source material: blood. The receptors derive from a human donor who had recovered from COVID-19.

The J gene is TRBJ2-7, the V gene TRBV5-4; 11 nucleotides match TRBD2. The CDR3 contains 13 residues. Germline V gene data show CDR1 as SGHNT and CDR2 as YYREEE (reference sequence). Trimming took 5 bases from V and 7 from J; bases not matched to a gene: 5. The CDR3 region is CASSSGGAMEQYF. Written as DNA, the CDR3 is TGTGCCAGCAGTAGCGGGGGGGCCATGGAGCAGTACTTC.

This chain joins TRBV6-6 and TRBJ1-1; TRBD1 aligns across 10 bases. The CDR3 totals 15 residues. V gave up 2 bases and J gave up 2 bases; unmatched junction bases: 2. Germline lookup yields CDR1 MNHNY and CDR2 SVGAGI (reference sequence). Here the CDR3 reads CASSYRTGGNTEAFF. In DNA, the CDR3 is TGTGCCAGCAGTTACCGGACAGGGGGAAACACTGAAGCTTTCTTT.

The chain couples TRBV5-3 to TRBJ2-3, with 9 bases that match TRBD2. TRBV5-3 is flagged as an ORF with uncertain function. The V segment lost 4 bases and the J segment 1 base; nucleotides outside the gene matches: 4. The CDR3 length is 15 residues. The CDR3 spells CARSPLAGGTDTQYF. In DNA form, the CDR3 reads TGTGCCAGAAGCCCGTTAGCGGGGGGCACAGATACGCAGTATTTT.

The chain couples TRBV4-3 to TRBJ2-3; D unresolved. The germline V gene has CDR1 LGHNA and CDR2 YSLEER. This CDR3 contains 14 residues. Between the trimmed V and J ends, which lost 0 bases and 4 bases, there was a span of 8 bases. CDR3 in DNA: TGCGCCAGCAGCCAAGATCGGGCGGCAGATACGCAGTATTTT. It specifies CASSQDRAADTQYF.

With respect to this clonotype: This clone may be a read error of a much larger clone one base away. The CDR3 here is CATSRDQDSNNEQFF. The CDR3 DNA sequence: TGTGCCACCAGCAGAGATCAGGACAGTAACAATGAGCAGTTCTTC. The chain recombines TRBV15 with TRBJ2-1, with D maybe TRBD1 (6 bases). Trimming shortened V by 0 bases and J by 5 bases, and 11 bases separated the two germline ends. This CDR3 has 15 residues. CDR1 and CDR2 from the germline V gene are LNHNV and YYDKDF (reference sequence).

In DNA form, the CDR3 reads TGCAGTGCTAGAGATGACGAATTCGGGGGAGTCGGTCAGCCCCAGCATTTT. Its translation is CSARDDEFGGVGQPQHF. The gene calls are TRBV20-1 and TRBJ1-5; D might be TRBD1 (5 bases). The germline V and J ends were trimmed by 0 bases and 6 bases, with 21 bases remaining between them. Germline V gene data show CDR1 as DFQATT and CDR2 as SNEGSKA (reference sequence). The length of the CDR3 is 17 residues.

This chain uses TRBV5-6 with TRBJ2-3; D may correspond to TRBD1 or TRBD2 (6 bases each). The CDR3 length is 16 residues. CDR1 SGHDT and CDR2 YYEEEE come from the germline V gene. V lost 3 bases and J 4 bases, leaving 18 bases between the germline ends. As DNA, the CDR3 is TGTGCCAGCAGCTCTCTACCGGGGGCGTCAGCAGATACGCAGTATTTT. It encodes CASSSLPGASADTQYF.

Note on this clonotype: This clone may be a read error of a much larger clone one base away. V and J are TRBV19 and TRBJ2-3, with D uncertain. The CDR3 is 14 residues long. The germline CDR1 and CDR2 sequences are LNHDA and SQIVND (reference sequence). V dropped 1 base and J dropped 6 bases, with 11 bases sitting between them. CDR3 loop: CASSIATRKDTQYF. Written as DNA, the CDR3 is TGTGCCAGTAGTATAGCTACGCGAAAGGATACGCAGTATTTT. The full variable domain, its missing parts supplied by reference TRBV19 and TRBJ2-3, is DGGITQSPKYLFRKEGQNVTLSCEQNLNHDAMYWYRQDPGQGLRLIYYSQIVNDFQKGDIAEGYSVSREKKESFPLTVTSAQKNPTAFYLCASSIATRKDTQYFGPGTRLTVL.

The sample holds a few counts of this clonotype. The chain is built from TRBV5-4 and TRBJ2-1, with 8 bases aligning to TRBD1. The CDR3 sequence is 13 residues long. CDR1 and CDR2 from the germline V gene are SGHNT and YYREEE (reference sequence). The ends lost 2 bases at V and 8 bases at J; junction bases unmatched: 3. This chain's CDR3 is CASSLADRDEQFF. The CDR3 DNA reads TGTGCCAGCAGCTTAGCGGACAGGGATGAGCAGTTCTTC.

The chain joins TRBV6-2 or TRBV6-3 to TRBJ2-7, with a weak D call TRBD2 (9 bases). The germline gives CDR1 MNHEY, CDR2 SVGEGT. This CDR3 is 15 amino acids long. Trimming shortened V by 6 bases and J by 6 bases, and 21 bases separated the two germline ends. CDR3 region: CASRDRASGEGEQYF. The DNA of the CDR3 is TGTGCCAGCAGGGACAGGGCTAGCGGGGAGGGCGAGCAGTACTTC.

V is TRBV7-9 and J is TRBJ2-7; 8 nucleotides align to TRBD1. The V gene end was trimmed by 5 bases and the J gene end by 3 bases; junction bases not matched to a gene: 6. The CDR3 has 14 amino acids. CDR1 is SEHNR and CDR2 is FQNEAQ in the germline V gene (reference sequence). Written as DNA, the CDR3 is TGTGCCAGCAGCCCCCGGACAGGGCTCTACGAGCAGTACTTC. This encodes CASSPRTGLYEQYF.

A few counts support this clonotype. The rearrangement joins TRBV10-3 to TRBJ1-3, with a tentative D call TRBD1 (5 bases). Germline values: CDR1 ENHRY, CDR2 SYGVKD. The germline V and J ends were trimmed by 11 bases and 0 bases, with 17 bases remaining between them. The CDR3 length is 15 residues. CDR3 residues: CAHGASPSSGNTIYF. The CDR3 DNA follows: TGTGCCCACGGGGCATCGCCGAGCTCTGGAAACACCATATATTTT.

This clonotype was seen only a few times. The chain employs TRBV18 and TRBJ1-1; D gene unclear. Trimming left V 5 bases short and J 1 base short, with 11 bases between. This CDR3 contains 14 residues. Looked up from germline, CDR1 is KGHSH and CDR2 is LQKENI. CDR3 nucleotide sequence: TGTGCCAGCTCAATCGTCGACGGGAACACTGAAGCTTTCTTT. Encoded protein: CASSIVDGNTEAFF.

In this sample, this clonotype turned up a few times. This sequence joins TRBV5-1 and TRBJ2-2; the match to TRBD1 covers 9 bases. The CDR3 has 14 residues. J was trimmed by 7 bases and V by 6 bases; bases with no gene match: 7. The germline CDR1 and CDR2 sequences are SGHRS and YFSETQ. The CDR3 DNA reads TGCGCCAGCATAGCGACAGGGGGAGTCGGGGAGCTGTTTTTT. Translated, it gives CASIATGGVGELFF.

This rearrangement joins TRBV18 to TRBJ2-5; a possible D gene is TRBD1 (5 bases). CDR3 length equals 15 residues. The V end was cut by 3 bases, the J end by 3 bases, with 14 bases between. The germline V gene encodes CDR1 KGHSH and CDR2 LQKENI. CDR3 sequence: CASSPGRTGEETQYF. The DNA of the CDR3 is TGTGCCAGCTCACCGGGGCGAACAGGAGAAGAGACCCAGTACTTC.

This clonotype was counted at least ten times. This rearrangement joins TRBV15 to TRBJ1-1; no reliable D call. The CDR3 has 12 residues. CDR1 and CDR2 from the germline V gene are LNHNV and YYDKDF (reference sequence). V gave up 1 base and J gave up 0 bases, with 0 bases separating them. CDR3 bases: TGTGCCACCAGCAGAGTGAACACTGAAGCTTTCTTT. Translating gives CATSRVNTEAFF.

This clonotype was observed a handful of times. The CDR3 DNA reads as TGTGCCAGCAGCCCCGGGACAGGGTACTACGAGCAGTACTTC. It translates to CASSPGTGYYEQYF. The chain couples TRBV13 to TRBJ2-7; 9 bases are shared with TRBD1. The CDR3 sequence is 14 residues long. Germline CDR1 reads PRHDT; CDR2 reads FYEKMQ (reference sequence). Trimming at V came to 5 bases and at J to 3 bases, leaving 5 bases not matched to a gene.

CDR3 protein: CASKWGENTEAFF. The CDR3 bases are TGTGCCAGCAAGTGGGGGGAGAACACTGAAGCTTTCTTT. This sequence joins TRBV5-4 and TRBJ1-1, with D possibly being TRBD1 (5 bases). V lost 6 bases, J lost 1 base, and 10 bases lay in between. This CDR3 comprises 13 residues. From germline, CDR1 is SGHNT and CDR2 YYREEE (reference sequence).

This clonotype was observed a handful of times. V and J are TRBV6-4 and TRBJ1-2; tentatively, D is TRBD1 (6 bases). Per germline, CDR1 MRHNA and CDR2 SNTAGT. Trimming took 2 bases from V and 4 from J, leaving 14 bases between them. The CDR3 spans 15 residues. CDR3 coding DNA: TGTGCCAGCAGTGACCAATTGGGGGGCGGCTATGGCTACACCTTC. The encoded protein is CASSDQLGGGYGYTF.

The chain recombines TRBV24-1 with TRBJ2-2; 10 nucleotides align to TRBD1. Germline V gene data show CDR1 as KGHDR and CDR2 as SFDVKD. The V gene end was trimmed by 9 bases and the J gene end by 6 bases; junction bases not matched to a gene: 3. This CDR3 is built from 13 residues. CDR3 residues: CATAGTGAGELFF. The CDR3, as DNA: TGTGCCACCGCGGGGACAGGGGCCGGGGAGCTGTTTTTT.

The rearrangement joins TRBV4-1 to TRBJ2-3; no definite D call. The ends were cut back, 0 bases at V and 0 bases at J, with 10 bases in the middle. CDR1 and CDR2 from the germline V gene are MGHRA and YSYEKL. The CDR3 loop spans 16 amino acids. Here the CDR3 DNA reads TGCGCCAGCAGCCAAGATGCGGACGGTAGCACAGATACGCAGTATTTT. Its protein product is CASSQDADGSTDTQYF.

As regards this clonotype: A much larger clone differs by one base, so this may be a read error. The rearrangement joins TRBV19 to TRBJ2-5; D possibly corresponds to TRBD2 (6 bases). CDR1 LNHDA and CDR2 SQIVND come from the germline V gene (reference sequence). The CDR3 loop spans 12 amino acids. The CDR3, as DNA: TGTGCCAGCTCACCACCGGGGGAGACCCAGTCCTTC. Its translation is CASSPPGETQSF.

By proportion, this clonotype is medium-sized. The chain couples TRBV6-5 to TRBJ2-3; D gene ambiguous. Germline V lookup: CDR1 MNHEY, CDR2 SVGAGI. The CDR3 has 13 amino acids. Trimming took off 4 bases at V and 4 bases at J, with 9 bases between the two ends. Here the CDR3 DNA reads TGTGCCAGCAGTTTACCAGGTGCAGATACGCAGTATTTT. Translation: CASSLPGADTQYF.

Ten or more counts support this clonotype. This sequence joins TRBV5-5 and TRBJ1-4, with TRBD1 matching over 7 bases. V dropped 4 bases and J dropped 3; count of bases not matched to a gene: 3. The CDR3 consists of 14 residues. Germline loops: CDR1 SGHKS, CDR2 YYEKEE (reference sequence). CDR3 region: CASSRTGSNEKLFF. CDR3 sequence (DNA): TGTGCCAGCAGCCGGACAGGCTCTAATGAAAAACTGTTTTTT.

This clonotype was observed a handful of times. The chain uses TRBV6-5 and TRBJ2-7; D may be TRBD1 (7 bases). V lost 8 bases and J 2 bases, leaving 19 bases between the germline ends. Germline V gene lookup returns CDR1 MNHEY and CDR2 SVGAGI. The CDR3 runs to 15 residues. CDR3 nucleotides: TGTGCCAGCCGCAAAGGGGGCAGGGAGGCCTACGAGCAGTACTTC. Its translation is CASRKGGREAYEQYF.

This clonotype was detected a few times. The rearrangement links TRBV7-2 to TRBJ2-3; D call uncertain. Per the germline V gene, CDR1 is SGHTA and CDR2 is FQGNSA. The germline V and J ends were trimmed by 6 bases and 2 bases, with 6 bases remaining between them. The CDR3 extends over 12 amino acids. Here the CDR3 reads CASSDLTDTQYF. CDR3 DNA sequence: TGTGCCAGCAGTGACCTCACAGATACGCAGTATTTT.

This clonotype was seen ten or more times. The rearrangement uses TRBV6-5 and TRBJ1-4, with a possible D match to TRBD1 (5 bases). The V gene lost 3 bases and the J gene lost 10 bases, with 18 bases spanning the gap. The CDR3 is made up of 15 amino acids. CDR1 is MNHEY and CDR2 is SVGAGI in the germline V gene. The CDR3 DNA reads TGTGCCAGCAGTTATTCCGGATCGGGGGGAGGAAAACTGTTTTTT. As protein: CASSYSGSGGGKLFF.

In this sample, this clonotype turned up many times. This rearrangement joins TRBV19 to TRBJ1-1; D gene ambiguous. Trimming shortened V by 0 bases and J by 10 bases, and 12 bases separated the two germline ends. This CDR3 spans 13 amino acids. Germline V gene lookup returns CDR1 LNHDA and CDR2 SQIVND (reference sequence). The DNA of the CDR3 is TGTGCCAGTAGTATAGATGGGGAGACGTTAGCTTTCTTT. As protein: CASSIDGETLAFF.

This clonotype has only a few counts. This rearrangement joins TRBV21-1 to TRBJ2-5. TRBV21-1 is termed a pseudogene. This CDR3 contains 10 residues. CDR3 DNA sequence: TGTGCCAGCAGCGAAGAGACCCAGTACTTC. As protein: CASSEETQYF.